The sequence of this T cell receptor beta chain was determined in a study of T-cell reconstitution after alpha-beta-depleted transplantation in children listed by TCRdb under 2016. In the study overall: Using TCR repertoire profiling, the study quantitatively followed how T-cell immune reconstitution unfolded in children after TCRalphabeta/CD19-depleted allogeneic hematopoietic cell transplantation.

As encoded in the germline V gene, CDR1 is SGHDT while CDR2 is YYEEEE. From cysteine to phenylalanine, the CDR3 is 14 amino acids long. Only the CDR3 part of the read is kept: 42 bases, read in frame from the first base. The germline V end is reduced by 5 bases and the J end by 4 bases; junction bases left unmatched: 8. In its sample, this clonotype was seen many times. Its antigen is still unknown. No base-level quality is on record; no much larger clone is a single base apart. Libraries were built with PCR. TCRdb names Illumina HiSeq 2500 as the instrument used. Molecular barcoding was employed in the preparation of TCR libraries, with unique molecular identifiers being used to normalize TCRbeta repertoire quantification. TCRdb passed the public sequencing reads through fastp at Q25 and MiXCR, retaining productive beta sequences. Here each entry gathers all rows of one CDR3 protein and keeps the most common genes and DNA. A total of about 640,000 distinct CDR3 sequences appear in this sample, around a sixth of them only once. 0.8% to 1.1% of the sample belongs to the ten largest clones.

In this chain, TRBV5-6 is recombined with TRBJ2-5, and TRBD2 aligns with 7 junction nucleotides. Material: PBMCs from the stem cell graft donor, obtained from the stem cell graft. This TCR was recovered from a human donor who donated a stem cell graft to a child with acute myeloid leukemia. In nucleotide form, the sequence is TGTGCCAGCAGTTACCCCGGACTAGGAGAGACCCAGTACTTC. The translation is CASSYPGLGETQYF.